What follows is one T cell receptor (beta chain) and its context. The sample belongs to a study of T cell changes during pregnancy in multiple sclerosis. The data were produced by immunoSEQ multiplex PCR, yet TCRdb's version contains in-frame clones alone and is incomplete. The sample yields about 61,000 clones, about 87% seen once. The clonotype was recovered from a female donor in good health, enrolled as a control in a pregnancy study. The source was peripheral blood, collected in the first trimester of pregnancy.

Here the CDR3 reads CASSFDRGAYEQYF. The DNA for the CDR3 is TGTGCCAGCAGCTTCGACAGGGGAGCCTACGAGCAGTACTTC. The V call is TRBV7-2, the J call TRBJ2-7; 8 bases fit TRBD1. Losses at the gene ends were 3 bases for V and 2 bases for J; bases not matched to a gene: 3. Germline CDR1 is SGHTA and CDR2 is FQGNSA. There are 14 residues in the CDR3.